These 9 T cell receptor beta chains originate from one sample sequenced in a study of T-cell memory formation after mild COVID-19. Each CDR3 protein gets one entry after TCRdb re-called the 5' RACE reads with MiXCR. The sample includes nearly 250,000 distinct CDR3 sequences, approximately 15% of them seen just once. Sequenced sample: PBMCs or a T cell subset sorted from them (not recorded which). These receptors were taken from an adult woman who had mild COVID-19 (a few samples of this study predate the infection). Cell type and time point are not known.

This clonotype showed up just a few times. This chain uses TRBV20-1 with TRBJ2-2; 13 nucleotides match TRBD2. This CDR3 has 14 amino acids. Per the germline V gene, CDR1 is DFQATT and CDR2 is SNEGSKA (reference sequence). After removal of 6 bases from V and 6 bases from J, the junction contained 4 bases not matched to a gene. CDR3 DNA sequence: TGCAGTGCCCGAACTAGCGGGAGGGCCGGGGAGCTGTTTTTT. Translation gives CSARTSGRAGELFF.

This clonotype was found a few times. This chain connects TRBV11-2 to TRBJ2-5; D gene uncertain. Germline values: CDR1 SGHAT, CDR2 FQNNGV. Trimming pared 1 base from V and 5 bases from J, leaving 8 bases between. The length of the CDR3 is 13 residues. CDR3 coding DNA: TGTGCCAGCAGCTTAGGGAGTAGGGAGACCCAGTACTTC. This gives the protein CASSLGSRETQYF.

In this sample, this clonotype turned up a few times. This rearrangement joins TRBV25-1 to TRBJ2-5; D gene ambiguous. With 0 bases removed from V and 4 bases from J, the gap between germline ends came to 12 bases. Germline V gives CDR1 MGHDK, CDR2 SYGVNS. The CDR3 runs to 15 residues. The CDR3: CASSEYQGSRETQYF. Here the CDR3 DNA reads TGTGCCAGCAGTGAATATCAAGGGTCTCGAGAGACCCAGTACTTC.

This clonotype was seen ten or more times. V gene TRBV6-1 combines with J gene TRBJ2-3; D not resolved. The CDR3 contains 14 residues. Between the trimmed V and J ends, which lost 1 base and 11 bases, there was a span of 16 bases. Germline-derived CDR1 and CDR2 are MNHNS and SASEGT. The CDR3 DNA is TGTGCCAGCAGTGAAGTGGCAGGACCTTGGGAGCAGTATTTT. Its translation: CASSEVAGPWEQYF.

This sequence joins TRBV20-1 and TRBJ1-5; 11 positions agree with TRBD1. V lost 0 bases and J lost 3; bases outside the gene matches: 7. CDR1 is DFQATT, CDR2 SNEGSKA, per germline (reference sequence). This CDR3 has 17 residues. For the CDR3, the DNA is TGCAGTGCTAGAGATCCGAGGACAGGGGGCCTCAATCAGCCCCAGCATTTT. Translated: CSARDPRTGGLNQPQHF.

The CDR3 DNA reads as TGTGCCAGCAGTTACTCGCTGGCCGAGCTTTATGGCTACACCTTC. It codes for CASSYSLAELYGYTF. The rearrangement joins TRBV6-5 to TRBJ1-2, with no clear D. Germline V CDR1 and CDR2: MNHEY, SVGAGI. V shed 0 bases and J shed 5 bases, with 13 bases lying between them. The CDR3 is 15 amino acids.

Here the CDR3 DNA reads TGTGCCAGCAGTTTCTGGACAGGGGCGGGTCAGCCCCAGCATTTT. Its translation: CASSFWTGAGQPQHF. This sequence joins TRBV12-3 or TRBV12-4 and TRBJ1-5; 9 bases map to TRBD1. With V trimmed by 3 bases and J by 6 bases, 6 bases remained unmatched. CDR3 length: 15 amino acids.

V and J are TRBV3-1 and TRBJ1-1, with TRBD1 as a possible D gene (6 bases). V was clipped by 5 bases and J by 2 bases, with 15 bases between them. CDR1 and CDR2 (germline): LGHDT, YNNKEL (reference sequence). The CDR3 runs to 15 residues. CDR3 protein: CASSTPVRGNTEAFF. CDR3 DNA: TGTGCCAGCAGCACTCCCGTCAGGGGTAACACTGAAGCTTTCTTT.

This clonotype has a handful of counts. CDR3: CASSEDGGAYGYTF. CDR3 in DNA: TGCGCCAGCAGCGAGGACGGGGGAGCCTATGGCTACACCTTC. The J gene is TRBJ1-2, the V gene TRBV5-1, with D possibly being TRBD1 (5 bases). The CDR3 has 14 amino acids. Germline V gene sequence: CDR1 SGHRS, CDR2 YFSETQ. The V end lost 4 bases, the J end lost 4 bases, and 14 bases lay between the germline ends.